The rows below give T cell receptor beta chains drawn from one sample of a study of T cells after posttransplantation cyclophosphamide. Sequencing was performed with immunoSEQ multiplex PCR; in TCRdb, only in-frame clones are kept and a portion is missing. Among 10,000 to 12,000 clones listed, 95% were seen once. The sequencing sample was made of naive CD8+ T cells sorted from PBMCs. The source is a young man in good health and a related stem cell transplant donor. The CDR3 runs from the conserved cysteine through the conserved F or W. The order of the fields is D gene, clone size, V gene, J gene, CDR3 DNA, CDR3 protein. A D gene is named only where the DNA matches it firmly. Size values are once, few and many counts, or a class for expanded clones, and some rows have none.

D: NA
size: NA
V: TRBV6-5
J: TRBJ2-7
DNA: TGTGCCAGCAGTTACTCTTGGCGGATGGTAGGCGAGCAGTACTTC
CDR3: CASSYSWRMVGEQYF

D: TRBD1
size: NA
V: TRBV27
J: TRBJ2-1
DNA: TGTGCCAGCAGTTACAGGGGTCATGAGCAGTTCTTC
CDR3: CASSYRGHEQFF

D: NA
size: NA
V: TRBV7-9
J: TRBJ1-1
DNA: TGTGCCAGCAGCCCCTCCTCGAACACTGAAGCTTTCTTT
CDR3: CASSPSSNTEAFF

D: TRBD2
size: NA
V: TRBV5-1
J: TRBJ2-1
DNA: TGCGCCAGCAGCGAGATGAGCGGGGGGGCCACGACTGAGCAGTTCTTC
CDR3: CASSEMSGGATTEQFF

D: NA
size: once
V: TRBV4-2
J: TRBJ2-2
DNA: TGTGCCAGCAGCCAAAACGATATAGCGGTGAACACCGGGGAGCTGTTTTTT
CDR3: CASSQNDIAVNTGELFF

D: NA
size: NA
V: TRBV9
J: TRBJ2-7
DNA: TGTGCCAGCAGCGTAGAGGCGGGGAACGAGCAGTACTTC
CDR3: CASSVEAGNEQYF

D: NA
size: NA
V: TRBV28
J: TRBJ1-2
DNA: TGTGCCAGCAGCCTTCCAGGGGAGCTTTCTAACTATGGCTACACCTTC
CDR3: CASSLPGELSNYGYTF

D: TRBD1
size: NA
V: TRBV6-1
J: TRBJ1-5
DNA: TGTGCCAGCAGTGAGCCAGGACAGGGCCTCGATCAGCCCCAGCATTTT
CDR3: CASSEPGQGLDQPQHF

D: NA
size: NA
V: TRBV28
J: TRBJ1-5
DNA: TGTGCCAGCAGCGCCTTGGAGGGAATAGATCAGCCCCAGCATTTT
CDR3: CASSALEGIDQPQHF

D: NA
size: NA
V: TRBV7-9
J: TRBJ2-1
DNA: TGTGCCACCCCAGGGGGGAGCTCCTACAATGAGCAGTTCTTC
CDR3: CATPGGSSYNEQFF

D: TRBD2
size: NA
V: TRBV7-9
J: TRBJ2-1
DNA: TGTGCCAGCAGCCCAAGCCTTACTAGCGGGGGTGGGAATGAGCAGTTCTTC
CDR3: CASSPSLTSGGGNEQFF

D: TRBD2
size: NA
V: TRBV9
J: TRBJ2-1
DNA: TGTGCCAGCAGCGCCCCCAGCGGGGGGACTAATGAGCAGTTCTTC
CDR3: CASSAPSGGTNEQFF

D: NA
size: NA
V: TRBV10-3
J: TRBJ1-2
DNA: TGTGCCATCAGTGTCGACAGACCCCAAGCTAACTATGGCTACACCTTC
CDR3: CAISVDRPQANYGYTF

D: NA
size: NA
V: TRBV5-1
J: TRBJ1-1
DNA: TGCGCCAGCAGCTTGGTCGGTTCTGAAGCTTTCTTT
CDR3: CASSLVGSEAFF

D: NA
size: NA
V: TRBV18
J: TRBJ1-2
DNA: TGTGCCAGCTCAACGCCGCCCGGGGGCTATGGCTACACCTTC
CDR3: CASSTPPGGYGYTF

D: TRBD2
size: NA
V: TRBV5-1
J: TRBJ2-3
DNA: TGCGCCAGCACGTCTCTCGGGGGGACTAGCACAGATACGCAGTATTTT
CDR3: CASTSLGGTSTDTQYF

D: NA
size: NA
V: TRBV10-1
J: TRBJ1-5
DNA: TGCGCCAGCAGCCTCGGACTAGCGGGGTCAGATACGCAGCATTTT
CDR3: CASSLGLAGSDTQHF

D: TRBD2
size: NA
V: TRBV4-1
J: TRBJ2-1
DNA: TGCGCCAGCAGCCAAAGACCGGGACTACCTTACAATGAGCAGTTCTTC
CDR3: CASSQRPGLPYNEQFF

D: NA
size: NA
V: TRBV5-4
J: TRBJ2-7
DNA: TGTGCCAGCAACCTCGACCGGAGCTCCTACGAGCAGTACTTC
CDR3: CASNLDRSSYEQYF

D: TRBD1
size: NA
V: TRBV5-8
J: TRBJ2-3
DNA: TGTGCCAGCAGCTTGGGAGGGACAGGGGTGACAGATACGCAGTATTTT
CDR3: CASSLGGTGVTDTQYF

D: NA
size: NA
V: TRBV5-6
J: TRBJ2-7
DNA: TGTGCCAGCAGCCCGACAGGCGGGGGCTACGAGCAGTACTTC
CDR3: CASSPTGGGYEQYF

D: NA
size: NA
V: TRBV4-1
J: TRBJ2-3
DNA: TGCGCCAGCAGCCAAGAGGGCGCAGACACAGATACGCAGTATTTT
CDR3: CASSQEGADTDTQYF

D: TRBD1
size: NA
V: TRBV11-2
J: TRBJ2-7
DNA: TGTGCCAGCAGCTCCCTGGGACAGGGTCCCTACGAGCAGTACTTC
CDR3: CASSSLGQGPYEQYF

D: NA
size: NA
V: TRBV6-5
J: TRBJ1-1
DNA: TGTGCCAGCAGTCTCCTCTCAGGGTTGAACACTGAAGCTTTCTTT
CDR3: CASSLLSGLNTEAFF

D: TRBD1
size: NA
V: TRBV5-8
J: TRBJ1-2
DNA: TGTGCCAGCATCTCCGGGACAGGGGGCCTCTATGGCTACACCTTC
CDR3: CASISGTGGLYGYTF

D: TRBD2
size: once
V: TRBV4-1
J: TRBJ2-3
DNA: TGCGCCAGCAGCCAAGAACCACTAGCGGGGGATACGCAGTATTTT
CDR3: CASSQEPLAGDTQYF

D: NA
size: NA
V: TRBV12-5
J: TRBJ1-2
DNA: TGTGCTAGTGGTGTGGACAGCAACTATGGCTACACCTTC
CDR3: CASGVDSNYGYTF

D: NA
size: NA
V: TRBV9
J: TRBJ2-3
DNA: TGTGCCAGCAGCGCCCTCACTAGCGATACGCAGTATTTT
CDR3: CASSALTSDTQYF

D: NA
size: NA
V: TRBV2
J: TRBJ1-5
DNA: TGTGCCAGCAGTGAAACTCGGGGGGCGGTTCAGCCCCAGCATTTT
CDR3: CASSETRGAVQPQHF

D: NA
size: NA
V: TRBV7-3
J: TRBJ2-3
DNA: TGTGCCAGCAAGGGCGGGGCTAGCACAGATACGCAGTATTTT
CDR3: CASKGGASTDTQYF

D: TRBD1
size: NA
V: TRBV5-4
J: TRBJ1-2
DNA: TGTGCCAGCAGCCGGACAAGACAGGGGGCAGATGGCTACACCTTC
CDR3: CASSRTRQGADGYTF

D: TRBD2
size: NA
V: TRBV12-5
J: TRBJ2-1
DNA: TGTGCTAGTGGTCCCGGGACTAGCGGGGGCTACAATGAGCAGTTCTTC
CDR3: CASGPGTSGGYNEQFF

D: NA
size: NA
V: TRBV10-2
J: TRBJ1-2
DNA: TGCGCCAGCAGTGGGGGGCTGGGTGGCTACACCTTC
CDR3: CASSGGLGGYTF

D: TRBD1
size: NA
V: TRBV5-4
J: TRBJ1-2
DNA: TGTGCCAGCAGCGAGGGACAGGGGTCGACTGGCTATGGCTACACCTTC
CDR3: CASSEGQGSTGYGYTF

D: TRBD1
size: NA
V: TRBV4-3
J: TRBJ1-2
DNA: TGCGCCAGCAGCCAAGTGGGACAGGAAGCTAACTATGGCTACACCTTC
CDR3: CASSQVGQEANYGYTF

D: TRBD2
size: NA
V: TRBV19
J: TRBJ2-1
DNA: TGTGCCAGTAGCTGGGGACTAGCGGGGTACAATGAGCAGTTCTTC
CDR3: CASSWGLAGYNEQFF

D: NA
size: NA
V: TRBV4-3
J: TRBJ1-1
DNA: TGCGCCAGCAGCCAAGAAGTATCGGGGTTGACTGAAGCTTTCTTT
CDR3: CASSQEVSGLTEAFF

D: NA
size: NA
V: TRBV6-5
J: TRBJ1-5
DNA: TGTGCCAGCAGTTACTCATCAGGGGAGGGTCAGCCCCAGCATTTT
CDR3: CASSYSSGEGQPQHF

D: TRBD2
size: NA
V: TRBV27
J: TRBJ2-3
DNA: TGTGCCAGCAGTTTAGGGACGGGGGGGAACGCAGATACGCAGTATTTT
CDR3: CASSLGTGGNADTQYF

D: NA
size: NA
V: TRBV5-1
J: TRBJ2-7
DNA: TGCGCCAGCAGCTGGGACACTTTAGCGCAGTACTTC
CDR3: CASSWDTLAQYF

D: TRBD1
size: NA
V: TRBV13
J: TRBJ2-7
DNA: TGTGCCAGCAGCTCCGATCCCGGGACAGGGGGCAACGAGCAGTACTTC
CDR3: CASSSDPGTGGNEQYF

D: NA
size: few
V: TRBV5-6
J: TRBJ1-4
DNA: TGTGCCAGCAGCGATCGGACAGTTGAAAAACTGTTTTTT
CDR3: CASSDRTVEKLFF

D: NA
size: NA
V: TRBV7-6
J: TRBJ2-7
DNA: TGTGCCAGCAGCCCCCGGACAGTCTACGAGCAGTACTTC
CDR3: CASSPRTVYEQYF

D: NA
size: once
V: TRBV4-3
J: TRBJ1-1
DNA: TGCGCCAGCGGACTGCGGGCGAACACTGAAGCTTTCTTT
CDR3: CASGLRANTEAFF

D: TRBD1
size: NA
V: TRBV29-1
J: TRBJ1-1
DNA: TGCAGCGTTGAAAAGAAGGACCCGACAGGGTTGAACACTGAAGCTTTCTTT
CDR3: CSVEKKDPTGLNTEAFF

D: NA
size: NA
V: TRBV27
J: TRBJ2-2
DNA: TGTGCCAGCAGTGAAACAGGATTGAACACCGGGGAGCTGTTTTTT
CDR3: CASSETGLNTGELFF

D: TRBD1
size: once
V: TRBV7-9
J: TRBJ1-6
DNA: TGTGCCAGCAGCCCCCGCACAGGGGATTCACCCCTCCACTTT
CDR3: CASSPRTGDSPLHF

D: NA
size: NA
V: TRBV14
J: TRBJ1-2
DNA: TGTGCCAGCAGCCAAACCAGGCACTATGGCTACACCTTC
CDR3: CASSQTRHYGYTF

D: NA
size: NA
V: TRBV11-2
J: TRBJ2-5
DNA: TGTGCCAGCAGCTCTGTCGGGAGAGCCCAAGAGACCCAGTACTTC
CDR3: CASSSVGRAQETQYF

D: TRBD2
size: NA
V: TRBV7-8
J: TRBJ2-7
DNA: TGTGCCAGCAGCGCCGGGGGGAACGAGCAGTACTTC
CDR3: CASSAGGNEQYF

D: NA
size: NA
V: TRBV5-4
J: TRBJ1-6
DNA: TGTGCCAGCAGCTTGCTCGGCGGGACCTATAATTCACCCCTCCACTTT
CDR3: CASSLLGGTYNSPLHF